Presented here are 16 T cell receptor beta chains from one specimen sequenced in a study of shared clonotypes between healthy human individuals. Naive CD8 cells lacked CD45RO and underwent positive selection for CCR7, leaving out terminally differentiated effector memory CD45RA+ cells. This table comes from immunoSEQ multiplex PCR, and its TCRdb copy is limited to in-frame clones, with some not included. The sample carries a few million clones, around 95% recorded once. Sequenced input: naive CD8+ T cells from PBMCs. The receptor source for this set is a man aged 18 to 30 in good health. Some clones in this sample may be carry-over from other donors' samples.

As concerns this clone: Other DNA sequences within the sample encode an identical CDR3. This chain connects TRBV27 to TRBJ1-4, with D possibly matching TRBD1 (5 bases). Germline V gene sequence: CDR1 MNHEY, CDR2 SMNVEV (reference sequence). CDR3 size: 13 residues. V lost 0 bases and J lost 8, with 7 bases in between. CDR3: CASSLSGVEKLFF. The CDR3 region has the DNA TGTGCCAGCAGTTTATCAGGGGTGGAAAAACTGTTTTTT.

V is TRBV7-3 and J is TRBJ2-1; D unresolved. The CDR3 consists of 17 residues. Trimming took off 5 bases at V and 0 bases at J, with 17 bases between the two ends. CDR1 and CDR2 (germline): SGHTA, FQGTGA. The CDR3 nucleotides read TGTGCCAGCAGCCTAGGTATGGGCCATCCCTCCTACAATGAGCAGTTCTTC. Its translation is CASSLGMGHPSYNEQFF.

V is TRBV10-3 and J is TRBJ2-2; the match to TRBD1 covers 10 bases. Germline CDR1 ENHRY, CDR2 SYGVKD. The CDR3 sequence is 13 residues long. Trimming took 11 bases from V and 9 from J; bases not matched to a gene: 9. CDR3: CAAGTGDNWELFF. For the CDR3, the DNA is TGTGCCGCCGGGACAGGGGACAACTGGGAGCTGTTTTTT.

The chain recombines TRBV10-3 with TRBJ2-7, with a tentative D call TRBD2 (7 bases). Per the germline V gene, CDR1 is ENHRY and CDR2 is SYGVKD. V was trimmed by 0 bases and J by 7 bases, leaving 19 bases between them. The CDR3 covers 16 residues. The CDR3 nucleotides are TGTGCCATCAGTGAGTCGGTCCGGGGGGCTTCGGGGGAGCAGTACTTC. Amino acid sequence: CAISESVRGASGEQYF.

This clone showed up just a few times. This chain joins TRBV19 and TRBJ1-1; D gene uncertain. The CDR3 covers 13 residues. Germline values: CDR1 LNHDA, CDR2 SQIVND (reference sequence). V dropped 4 bases and J dropped 6 bases, with 12 bases sitting between them. Here the CDR3 DNA reads TGTGCCAGTAGTAATTACGTAGGTGCTGAAGCTTTCTTT. Residues: CASSNYVGAEAFF.

This clone has only a few counts. The chain is built from TRBV9 and TRBJ1-1; perhaps TRBD1 as D (5 bases). The V gene lost 7 bases and the J gene lost 8 bases, with 15 bases spanning the gap. The CDR3 is 12 residues long. Germline V gives CDR1 SGDLS, CDR2 YYNGEE. The CDR3 region is CASGNRPLEAFF. The CDR3 coding sequence is TGTGCCAGCGGCAACAGGCCACTCGAAGCTTTCTTT. The full variable domain, rest sourced from reference TRBV9 and TRBJ1-1, is DSGVTQTPKHLITATGQRVTLRCSPRSGDLSVYWYQQSLDQGLQFLIQYYNGEERAKGNILERFSAQQFPDLHSELNLSSLELGDSALYFCASGNRPLEAFFGQGTRLTVV.

The chain employs TRBV7-9 and TRBJ2-2; D uncertain. The CDR3 runs 11 residues. The germline V gene has CDR1 SEHNR and CDR2 FQNEAQ (reference sequence). Trimming took 10 bases from V and 6 from J, leaving 9 bases between them. The DNA of the CDR3 is TGTGCCACCCTTAGGGCCGGGGAGCTGTTTTTT. Protein: CATLRAGELFF.

J is TRBJ2-3 and V is TRBV28, with D tentatively TRBD1 or TRBD2 (5 bases each). Trimming removed 6 bases at V and 2 bases at J, with 21 bases between. Looked up from germline, CDR1 is MDHEN and CDR2 is SYDVKM. This CDR3 is built from 17 residues. The CDR3 sequence: CASSSLLGASITDTQYF. The CDR3 region has the DNA TGTGCCAGCAGCAGTTTACTAGGGGCTTCAATCACAGATACGCAGTATTTT.

This chain uses TRBV9 with TRBJ2-2; 7 positions agree with TRBD1. The V segment lost 2 bases and the J segment 1 base; nucleotides outside the gene matches: 8. Germline V gene data show CDR1 as SGDLS and CDR2 as YYNGEE. The CDR3 runs to 17 residues. CDR3 DNA sequence: TGTGCCAGCAGCGTCCCCCAAGGGACAGTGAACACCGGGGAGCTGTTTTTT. This translates into CASSVPQGTVNTGELFF.

Comments on this clone: The sample carries other DNA sequences with the same CDR3. The J gene is TRBJ1-1, the V gene TRBV27, with D possibly TRBD1 on 5 matching bases. Trimming removed 8 bases at V and 0 bases at J, with 16 bases between. CDR3 length: 15 residues. Germline-derived CDR1 and CDR2 are MNHEY and SMNVEV (reference sequence). The CDR3 protein is CASSLGGRVNTEAFF. CDR3 nucleotide sequence: TGTGCCAGCTCGCTGGGGGGAAGGGTGAACACTGAAGCTTTCTTT.

A single count supports this clone. This rearrangement joins TRBV27 to TRBJ2-2; no clear D gene. From germline, CDR1 is MNHEY and CDR2 SMNVEV (reference sequence). The CDR3 has 17 amino acids. The V end lost 7 bases, the J end lost 1 base, and 19 bases lay between the germline ends. CDR3 coding DNA: TGTGCCAGCACCTCCCGTGAGCAGACACAGAACACCGGGGAGCTGTTTTTT. Residues: CASTSREQTQNTGELFF.

Concerning this clone: Additional DNA sequences in this sample encode the identical CDR3. The chain carries TRBV27 and TRBJ2-5, with a weak D call TRBD2 (6 bases). The germline V gene encodes CDR1 MNHEY and CDR2 SMNVEV (reference sequence). With 5 bases removed from V and 3 bases from J, the gap between germline ends came to 10 bases. This CDR3 is 13 amino acids long. This CDR3 reads CASSLRGEETQYF. CDR3 bases: TGTGCCAGCAGTCTCCGCGGGGAAGAGACCCAGTACTTC.

A remark on this clone: Other DNA sequences in this sample translate to the same CDR3. The J gene is TRBJ1-5, the V gene TRBV2, with 9 bases identical to TRBD1. In germline, CDR1 is SNHLY, CDR2 FYNNEI. This CDR3 comprises 14 residues. The junction had 1 base not matched to a gene; V was cut back by 6 bases and J by 1 base. Written as DNA, the CDR3 is TGTGCCAGCAGGGGGACAGGGAGCAATCAGCCCCAGCATTTT. Translating it yields CASRGTGSNQPQHF.

The genes are TRBV4-3 and TRBJ2-7; D call uncertain. V shed 2 bases and J shed 10 bases, with 24 bases lying between them. Looked up from germline, CDR1 is LGHNA and CDR2 is YSLEER. The CDR3 runs to 16 residues. CDR3 sequence: CASSQQNLGDNPEQYF. CDR3 coding DNA: TGCGCCAGCAGCCAACAAAACCTTGGGGATAACCCGGAACAGTACTTC.

CDR3 DNA sequence: TGTGCCAGCAGCGGCAACTACAGGGGCAGTAACACCGGGGAGCTGTTTTTT. It yields the protein CASSGNYRGSNTGELFF. The chain is built from TRBV9 and TRBJ2-2; 7 bases fit TRBD1. The CDR3 has 17 amino acids. Germline V CDR1 and CDR2: SGDLS, YYNGEE. The V and J ends lost 3 bases and 2 bases, in that order; junction bases with no gene match: 10.

V gene TRBV25-1 combines with J gene TRBJ2-7; D is undetermined. The germline V and J ends were trimmed by 6 bases and 3 bases, with 3 bases remaining between them. From germline, CDR1 is MGHDK and CDR2 SYGVNS. The CDR3 is 10 amino acids. CDR3 in DNA: TGTGCCAGCAGGGGCTACGAGCAGTACTTC. This translates into CASRGYEQYF.